This TCR beta chain was retrieved from a study of T cell repertoires in cytomegalovirus infection. Across the study: Shared public TCR beta signatures pointed to both CMV infection and a matching HLA type.

Study-level points and caveats: Carriage of CMV together with the relevant HLA was identifiable through cumulative public TCR beta family frequency. What dominated the ex vivo response were HLA-C-restricted CMV-specific TCR beta clonotypes.

In this sample, this clonotype turned up many times. Its antigen remains unidentified. TCRdb passed the reads through MiXCR, listing each CDR3 protein once. The sample lists approximately 500,000 distinct CDR3 sequences; 16% were seen once. The sample taken for sequencing was CD8+ T cells from PBMCs. This receptor was identified in a human donor in good health (CMV status not recorded). Some clones in this sample may be carry-over from other donors' samples.

The DNA of the CDR3 is TGTGCCAGCAGTTTGCCAGCGGGAGGGAACACAGATACGCAGTATTTT. It codes for CASSLPAGGNTDTQYF. The genes are TRBV7-2 and TRBJ2-3; 10 nucleotides agree with TRBD2. Germline-derived CDR1 and CDR2 are SGHTA and FQGNSA. The CDR3 has 16 amino acids. After removal of 6 bases from V and 2 bases from J, the junction contained 8 bases not matched to a gene.